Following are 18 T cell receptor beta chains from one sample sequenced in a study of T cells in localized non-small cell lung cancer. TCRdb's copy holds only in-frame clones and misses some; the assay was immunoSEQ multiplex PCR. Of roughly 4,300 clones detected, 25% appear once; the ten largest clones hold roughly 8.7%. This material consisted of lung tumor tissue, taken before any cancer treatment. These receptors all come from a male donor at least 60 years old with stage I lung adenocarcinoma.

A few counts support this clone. The CDR3 coding sequence is TGTGCCAGCTCACCAAGGACATCCTATAGCACAGATACGCAGTATTTT. As protein: CASSPRTSYSTDTQYF. V is TRBV18 and J is TRBJ2-3; tentative D call: TRBD1 (5 bases). The V and J ends lost 2 bases and 0 bases respectively, with 12 bases between them. Per germline, CDR1 KGHSH and CDR2 LQKENI. This CDR3 has 16 residues.

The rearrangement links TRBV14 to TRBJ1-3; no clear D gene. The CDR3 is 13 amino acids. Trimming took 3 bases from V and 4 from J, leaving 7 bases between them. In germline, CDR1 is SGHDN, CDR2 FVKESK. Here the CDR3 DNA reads TGTGCCAGCAGCCAGGGTTACGGAAACACCATATATTTT. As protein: CASSQGYGNTIYF. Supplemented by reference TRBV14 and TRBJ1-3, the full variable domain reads EAGVTQFPSHSVIEKGQTVTLRCDPISGHDNLYWYRRVMGKEIKFLLHFVKESKQDESGMPNNRFLAERTGGTYSTLKVQPAELEDSGVYFCASSQGYGNTIYFGEGSWLTVV.

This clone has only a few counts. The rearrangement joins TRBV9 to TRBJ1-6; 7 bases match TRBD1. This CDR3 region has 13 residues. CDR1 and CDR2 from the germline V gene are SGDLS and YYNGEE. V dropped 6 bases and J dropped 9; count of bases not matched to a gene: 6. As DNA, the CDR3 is TGTGCCAGCACCCTTTCAGGGGGTTCACCCCTCCACTTT. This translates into CASTLSGGSPLHF.

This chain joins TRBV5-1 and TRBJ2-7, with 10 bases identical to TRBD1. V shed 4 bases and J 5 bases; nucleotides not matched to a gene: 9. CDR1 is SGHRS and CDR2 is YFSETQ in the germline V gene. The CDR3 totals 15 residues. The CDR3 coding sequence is TGCGCCAGCAGCGGAAGGACAGGGGGTAGGAACGAGCAGTACTTC. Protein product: CASSGRTGGRNEQYF.

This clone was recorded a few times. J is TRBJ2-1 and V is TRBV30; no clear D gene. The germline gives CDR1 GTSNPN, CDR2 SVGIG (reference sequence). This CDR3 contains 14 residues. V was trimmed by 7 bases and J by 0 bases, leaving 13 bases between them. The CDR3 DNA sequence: TGTGCCTTCCTCAGGCAGAGCTCCTACAATGAGCAGTTCTTC. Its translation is CAFLRQSSYNEQFF.

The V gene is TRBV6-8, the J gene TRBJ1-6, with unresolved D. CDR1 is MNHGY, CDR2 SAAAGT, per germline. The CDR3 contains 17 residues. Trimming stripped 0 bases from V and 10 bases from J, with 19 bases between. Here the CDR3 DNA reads TGTGCCAGCAGTTACTCGAGCCCGATCGGTGGATACTCACCCCTCCACTTT. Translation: CASSYSSPIGGYSPLHF.

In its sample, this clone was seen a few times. Here the CDR3 reads CASSPGTSGGRNEQFF. The CDR3 nucleotides are TGTGCCAGCAGCCCCGGGACTAGCGGGGGGAGGAATGAGCAGTTCTTC. V is TRBV7-6 and J is TRBJ2-1, with TRBD2 matching over 15 bases. The CDR3 covers 16 residues. V shed 5 bases, J shed 7 bases, and the junction held 6 bases outside the gene matches. Per germline, CDR1 SGHVS and CDR2 FNYEAQ.

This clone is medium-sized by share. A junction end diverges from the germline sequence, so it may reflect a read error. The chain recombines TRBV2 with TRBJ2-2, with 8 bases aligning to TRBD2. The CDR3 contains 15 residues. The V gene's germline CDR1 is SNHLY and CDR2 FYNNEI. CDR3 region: CASKSGGTNTGELFF. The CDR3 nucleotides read TGTGCAAGCAAATCGGGGGGGACGAACACCGGGGAGCTGTTTTTT.

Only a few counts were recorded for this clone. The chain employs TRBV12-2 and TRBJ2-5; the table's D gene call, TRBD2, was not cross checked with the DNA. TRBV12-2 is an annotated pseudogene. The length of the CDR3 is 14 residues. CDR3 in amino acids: CASSGLAGPQTQYF. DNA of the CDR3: TGTGCCAGTTCGGGACTAGCGGGTCCACAGACCCAGTACTTC.

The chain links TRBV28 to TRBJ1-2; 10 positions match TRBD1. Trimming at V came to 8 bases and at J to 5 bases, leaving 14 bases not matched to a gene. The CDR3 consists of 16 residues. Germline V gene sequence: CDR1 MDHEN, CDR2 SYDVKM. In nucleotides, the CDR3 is TGTGCCAGCGGGCAGGGACAGGGGTCTCAACGTTATGGCTACACCTTC. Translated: CASGQGQGSQRYGYTF.

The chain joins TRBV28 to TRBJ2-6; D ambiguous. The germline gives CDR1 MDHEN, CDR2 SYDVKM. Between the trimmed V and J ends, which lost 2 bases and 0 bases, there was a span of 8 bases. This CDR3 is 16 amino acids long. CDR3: CASSLGKYSGANVLTF. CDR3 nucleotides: TGTGCCAGCAGTTTAGGGAAATACTCTGGGGCCAACGTCCTGACTTTC.

The CDR3 here is CAWSVTWLRVGYTF. The CDR3 DNA reads as TGTGCCTGGAGTGTAACCTGGCTTCGGGTTGGCTACACCTTC. This chain links TRBV30 with TRBJ1-2; D gene uncertain. Germline loops: CDR1 GTSNPN, CDR2 SVGIG (reference sequence). V lost 0 bases, J lost 7 bases, and 15 bases lay in between. This CDR3 is built from 14 residues.

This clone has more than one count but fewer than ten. The CDR3 DNA sequence: TGTGCCAGCAGTTCTAATCCGGACAGTTGGCGAGGGGGTGAAAAACTGTTTTTT. The encoded protein is CASSSNPDSWRGGEKLFF. The chain combines TRBV9 with TRBJ1-4; D perhaps matches TRBD1 (6 bases). V dropped 5 bases and J dropped 7 bases, with 27 bases sitting between them. Germline V gene sequence: CDR1 SGDLS, CDR2 YYNGEE. The CDR3 loop spans 18 amino acids.

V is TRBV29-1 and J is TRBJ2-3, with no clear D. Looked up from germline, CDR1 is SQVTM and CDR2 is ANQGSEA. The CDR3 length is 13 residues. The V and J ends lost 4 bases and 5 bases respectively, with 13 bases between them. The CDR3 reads CSVAPYQEDTQYF. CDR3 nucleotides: TGCAGCGTTGCGCCCTACCAGGAAGATACGCAGTATTTT.

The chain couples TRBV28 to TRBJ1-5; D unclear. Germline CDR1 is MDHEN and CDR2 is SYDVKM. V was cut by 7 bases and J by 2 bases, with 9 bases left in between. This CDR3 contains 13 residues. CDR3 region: CASKSRGNQPQHF. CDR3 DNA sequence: TGTGCCAGCAAGTCAAGGGGCAATCAGCCCCAGCATTTT.

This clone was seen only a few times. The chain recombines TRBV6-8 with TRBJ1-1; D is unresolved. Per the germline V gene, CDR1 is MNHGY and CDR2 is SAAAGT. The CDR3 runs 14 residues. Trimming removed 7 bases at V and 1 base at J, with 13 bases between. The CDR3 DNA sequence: TGTGCCAGCACCGCACTAGACCAGAACACTGAAGCTTTCTTT. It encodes CASTALDQNTEAFF.

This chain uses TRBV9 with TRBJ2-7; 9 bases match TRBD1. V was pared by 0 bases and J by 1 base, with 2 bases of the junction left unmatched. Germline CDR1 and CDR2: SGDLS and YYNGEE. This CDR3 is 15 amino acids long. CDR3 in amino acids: CASSVGQGVSYEQYF. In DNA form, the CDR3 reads TGTGCCAGCAGCGTAGGACAGGGGGTATCCTACGAGCAGTACTTC.

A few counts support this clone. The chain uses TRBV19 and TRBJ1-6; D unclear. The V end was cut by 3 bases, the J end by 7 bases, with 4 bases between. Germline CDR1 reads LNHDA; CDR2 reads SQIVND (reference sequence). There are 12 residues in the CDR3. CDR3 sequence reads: CASSIGNSPLHF. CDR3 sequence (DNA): TGTGCCAGTAGTATCGGCAATTCACCCCTCCACTTT.